This is a list of T cell receptor beta chains from one sample in a study of identical twins. TCRdb reprocessed the 5' RACE reads with MiXCR, giving one entry per CDR3 protein. The sample includes about 690,000 distinct CDR3 sequences, around 6% of them seen just once. What was sequenced was naive T cells sorted from blood. The receptors come from a man in his late teens or twenties in good health. CDR3s include the opening cysteine and the closing phenylalanine or tryptophan. Fields, in order: J gene, clone size, V gene, CDR3 protein. Clone size is stated in some rows and not others, as once, few, many or a class when expanded.

J gene: TRBJ2-7; clone size: many; V gene: TRBV4-3; CDR3 protein: CASSQDIAGGLYEQYF
J gene: TRBJ2-1; clone size: few; V gene: TRBV29-1; CDR3 protein: CSVERQTGSYNEQFF
J gene: TRBJ2-1; clone size: many; V gene: TRBV20-1; CDR3 protein: CSARDLAGGNEQFF
J gene: TRBJ2-5; clone size: .; V gene: TRBV5-1; CDR3 protein: CASSTSVRETQYF
J gene: TRBJ1-5; clone size: .; V gene: TRBV29-1; CDR3 protein: CSVRGGPSGSNQPQHF
J gene: TRBJ2-3; clone size: many; V gene: TRBV5-1; CDR3 protein: CASSLALYPTPPDTQYF
J gene: TRBJ2-1; clone size: few; V gene: TRBV20-1; CDR3 protein: CSARVGQGPNYNEQFF
J gene: TRBJ2-1; clone size: .; V gene: TRBV15; CDR3 protein: CATSPRMSSYNEQFF
J gene: TRBJ1-5; clone size: .; V gene: TRBV19; CDR3 protein: CASGTGQLNQPQHF
J gene: TRBJ2-7; clone size: many; V gene: TRBV7-2; CDR3 protein: CASSLGAGALYEQYF
J gene: TRBJ2-2; clone size: few; V gene: TRBV7-6; CDR3 protein: CASSSSVGQGTGELFF
J gene: TRBJ2-7; clone size: few; V gene: TRBV28; CDR3 protein: CASSFKLGQTNREQYF
J gene: TRBJ2-5; clone size: few; V gene: TRBV5-1; CDR3 protein: CASSLAGDREETQYF
J gene: TRBJ1-5; clone size: many; V gene: TRBV6-1; CDR3 protein: CASSQRQGDQPQHF
J gene: TRBJ2-1; clone size: .; V gene: TRBV20-1; CDR3 protein: CSVGRPGETYNEQFF
J gene: TRBJ2-1; clone size: few; V gene: TRBV7-8; CDR3 protein: CASSPGTGMYSEQFF
J gene: TRBJ2-4; clone size: .; V gene: TRBV5-6; CDR3 protein: CASSLVDDIQYF
J gene: TRBJ2-1; clone size: .; V gene: TRBV12-3/TRBV12-4; CDR3 protein: CASSLLGVNEQFF
J gene: TRBJ2-5; clone size: .; V gene: TRBV20-1; CDR3 protein: CSARDSGEQAYF
J gene: TRBJ2-1; clone size: .; V gene: TRBV11-2; CDR3 protein: CASSGLLGRVYNEQFF
J gene: TRBJ1-1; clone size: many; V gene: TRBV29-1; CDR3 protein: CSVEVRGSNTEAFF
J gene: TRBJ1-5; clone size: many; V gene: TRBV7-2; CDR3 protein: CASSLAHSNQPQHF
J gene: TRBJ1-2; clone size: many; V gene: TRBV25-1; CDR3 protein: CASSDGQVLGYTF
J gene: TRBJ1-2; clone size: few; V gene: TRBV27; CDR3 protein: CASSFSGQTYGYTF
J gene: TRBJ2-5; clone size: many; V gene: TRBV12-3/TRBV12-4; CDR3 protein: CASVRGSGRGETQYF
J gene: TRBJ2-5; clone size: few; V gene: TRBV9; CDR3 protein: CASSVGTGEQETQYF
J gene: TRBJ2-1; clone size: many; V gene: TRBV29-1; CDR3 protein: CSVPGTGGEQFF
J gene: TRBJ2-7; clone size: few; V gene: TRBV14; CDR3 protein: CASSQGAQGLYYEQYF
J gene: TRBJ2-3; clone size: many; V gene: TRBV7-2; CDR3 protein: CASSLGGRPDTQYF
J gene: TRBJ2-3; clone size: few; V gene: TRBV12-3/TRBV12-4; CDR3 protein: CASTLGQFAADTQYF
J gene: TRBJ2-7; clone size: many; V gene: TRBV6-2/TRBV6-3; CDR3 protein: CASSYSDRTYEQYF
J gene: TRBJ2-5; clone size: .; V gene: TRBV20-1; CDR3 protein: CSARGGGAETQYF